Described below is a single T cell receptor (beta chain) sequence and its context. The clone's antigen remains unknown. One base away there is no much larger clone; base qualities are not given. The sample belongs to a study of shared clonotypes between healthy human individuals (dated by TCRdb to between 2020 and 2021). General notes on the study: A few men and a couple of women, aged 18 to 49 years, made up the cohort. Per donor, three plates each were used for CD4 naive and CD4 memory, two for CD8 naive, and one for CD8 memory. To estimate repertoire size and how much clonotypes are shared between individuals, the study performed deep sequencing of blood TCR repertoires from about 5 healthy adults. To increase sequencing depth and limit assay-specific biases, TCR repertoire library preparation and sequencing were carried out by different laboratories using diverse techniques. Leukapheresis yielded between about 0.85 and 9 billion PBMCs per donor.

The donors were healthy, HIV-negative adults with no recently reported acute infections or vaccinations. Only Caucasian adults living in Nashville, Tennessee, USA were represented among the donors. CD4+ T cells were enriched by magnetic negative selection, after which naive cells were positively selected on CD45RA and the negative fraction was taken as the memory subset. Blood was obtained by leukapheresis, after which PBMCs were separated by Ficoll-Histopaque density gradient centrifugation and cryopreserved in liquid nitrogen vapor phase. Purity and quantity of every magnetically sorted T cell population were checked by analytical flow cytometry. Each sorted fraction had its genomic DNA isolated and then quantified by UV absorbance on a Nanodrop 2000c. The trim is 2 bases for V and 5 bases for J, with a gap of 19 bases between the germline ends. The germline V gene (reference sequence) sets CDR1 to MNHNY and CDR2 to SVGAGI. Including cysteine and phenylalanine, the CDR3 has 16 amino acids. Only the CDR3 DNA stays, 48 bases, in frame from base 1.

Using the deep immunoSEQ assay, multiplex PCR amplified TCR CDR3 regions from genomic DNA. Extracted genomic DNA from each cell subset was distributed evenly across all wells of several immunoSEQ 96-well plates, and each plate was treated as a replicate. Each replicate PCR for sorted subsets received about 210 ng genomic DNA, equal to tens of thousands of T cell genomes. Purified libraries were measured with a Qubit 3.0 fluorometer, size-checked on a Bioanalyzer 2100, and measured again with the KAPA Library Quantification kit. Every immunoSEQ 96-well plate was sequenced on a separate single-read 150-cycle Illumina NextSeq 550 flow cell. Per the source publication's procedure: The immunoSEQ output contained only junctional sequences without quality scores, so filtering could not match that applied to full-length reads. Sequences were annotated with PyIR, a Python wrapper for IgBLAST v1.9, and V/J genes and CDR3 were assigned using IMGT germline references. Reads were filtered out if the reads had weak V/J assignments (E-value above 1e-6), no CDR3, stop codons, out-of-frame junctions, or ambiguous translated residues. V3J clonotypes were defined by identical inferred V gene, J gene, and CDR3 amino acid sequence. Percentage overlap between repertoires was computed as shared unique clonotypes divided by the size of the smaller repertoire. Three approaches were used to assess repertoire richness: RTK rarefaction, the Chao1 estimator, and Recon v2.1 estimates of unobserved clonotypes. For all TCRbeta clonotypes obtained by the gDNA method from a few donors, generation probabilities were computed with OLGA. In its TCRdb copy, this immuneACCESS table keeps in-frame sequences only and misses some clones. Where compared with another copy, unresolved V genes explain less than half of these, and the others have no known cause. V, J and clone size are taken as reported in that table, and D and trimming were inferred from the DNA itself. Present in this sample are 550,000 to 850,000 clones, less than 85% of which were seen just once. More than 1.5% of the sample belongs to the ten largest clones.

Study-level results and caveats: Pairwise subsampling led to the expectation that sequencing depth would affect the degree of clonotype sharing among donors. Sampling was limited to blood, and TCR repertoires in tissue likely differ from TCR repertoires in blood. Compared with non-shared clonotypes, clonotypes shared by all four sorted-subset donors had higher generation probabilities. Across a few donors, 4.5% to 6.5% of naive CD4, approximately 3.6% of naive CD8, 2.3% of memory CD4, and about 0.4% of memory CD8 clonotypes were shared. The genetic and exposure-history diversity represented was limited by the small number of donors. Even with the large sequencing depth, rarefaction of the sorted-subset datasets indicated that sequencing was incomplete. Larger estimated clonotype richness was generally found for naive subsets than for memory subsets.

The clonotype comes from a woman aged 25-40 years in good health. Sample: memory CD4+ T cells sorted from blood. The cell subset or site label for this specimen denotes: CD45RA-negative fraction. Recombination connected TRBV6-6 to TRBJ2-7; tentative D gene TRBD2, with 6 bases matching. The CDR3 here reads CASSYRFGGGIHEQYF. The nucleotide sequence reads as follows: TGTGCCAGCAGTTACCGGTTCGGGGGAGGAATCCACGAGCAGTACTTC.